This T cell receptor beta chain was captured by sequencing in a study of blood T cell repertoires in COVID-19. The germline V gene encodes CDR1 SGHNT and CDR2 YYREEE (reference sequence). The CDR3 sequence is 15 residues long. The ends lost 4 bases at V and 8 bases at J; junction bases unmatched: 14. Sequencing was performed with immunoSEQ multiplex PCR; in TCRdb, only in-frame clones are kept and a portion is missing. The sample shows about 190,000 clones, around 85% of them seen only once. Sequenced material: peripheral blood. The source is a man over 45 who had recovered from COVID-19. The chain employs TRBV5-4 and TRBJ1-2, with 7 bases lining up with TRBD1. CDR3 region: CASSPRDSGGFGYTF. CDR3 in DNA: TGTGCCAGCAGCCCCCGGGACAGCGGTGGATTCGGCTACACCTTC.